These 20 T cell receptor beta chains were sequenced from one sample in a study of T cell responses to AZD1222 COVID-19 vaccine. TCRdb's table, derived via immunoSEQ multiplex PCR, lists solely in-frame clones and lacks some. This table holds some 96,000 clones, more than 75% found once. The specimen comprised peripheral blood, sampled on day 0 of AZD1222 vaccination. The receptors stem from an adult in good health.

This clone was detected once. J is TRBJ1-6 and V is TRBV21-1; TRBD1, as called in the table, went unchecked against the DNA. TRBV21-1 is assigned pseudogene status. The CDR3 has 13 amino acids. The DNA for the CDR3 is TGTGCCAGCAGCAAAGAGGGGAATTCACCCCTCCACTTT. Residues: CASSKEGNSPLHF.

CDR3 region: CASSLGPSGTLNTEAFF. In DNA, the CDR3 is TGTGCCAGCAGCTTAGGCCCCTCCGGGACACTGAACACTGAAGCTTTCTTT. This rearrangement joins TRBV11-2 to TRBJ1-1, with D maybe TRBD1 (6 bases). This CDR3 contains 17 residues. Trimming took off 1 base at V and 0 bases at J, with 15 bases between the two ends. Germline V lookup: CDR1 SGHAT, CDR2 FQNNGV.

The chain links TRBV10-3 to TRBJ2-7; no definite D call. This CDR3 is 14 amino acids long. Germline assignment: CDR1 ENHRY and CDR2 SYGVKD. The V gene lost 5 bases and the J gene lost 6 bases, with 17 bases spanning the gap. CDR3 coding DNA: TGTGCCATCAGTATTGCGAGGCCCACGGGCGAGCAGTACTTC. As protein: CAISIARPTGEQYF.

The rearrangement uses TRBV3-1 (or the pseudogene TRBV3-2) and TRBJ1-4; 9 bases fit TRBD1. Germline CDR1 reads LGHDT; CDR2 reads YNNKEL (reference sequence). J gave up 0 bases and V 2 bases, and 4 bases lay outside the gene matches. The CDR3 loop spans 17 amino acids. CDR3 in amino acids: CASSQPGQGATNEKLFF. The CDR3 nucleotides read TGTGCCAGCAGCCAACCGGGACAGGGTGCAACTAATGAAAAACTGTTTTTT.

V and J are TRBV2 and TRBJ2-1; 9 bases are shared with TRBD2. V dropped 4 bases and J dropped 9; count of bases not matched to a gene: 7. The CDR3 length is 14 residues. Germline V lookup: CDR1 SNHLY, CDR2 FYNNEI. The CDR3: CASSGAGGSGEQFF. DNA of the CDR3: TGTGCCAGCAGTGGGGCGGGAGGGAGTGGTGAGCAGTTCTTC.

The gene calls are TRBV7-8 and TRBJ2-3, with TRBD1 matching over 10 bases. This CDR3 is 20 amino acids long. The germline CDR1 and CDR2 sequences are SGHVS and FQNEAQ. With 5 bases clipped from V and 3 bases from J, the junction kept 20 bases outside the gene matches. CDR3 region: CASSRAGQGIYQDVTDTQYF. The CDR3 DNA is TGTGCCAGCAGCAGAGCGGGACAGGGGATTTACCAGGATGTGACAGATACGCAGTATTTT.

The chain joins TRBV7-6 to TRBJ1-6, with D uncertain. The CDR3 is 15 residues long. Between the trimmed V and J ends, which lost 0 bases and 6 bases, there was a span of 9 bases. Per germline, CDR1 SGHVS and CDR2 FNYEAQ. This CDR3 reads CASSLARDRNSPLHF. The CDR3, as DNA: TGTGCCAGCAGCTTAGCGCGGGATCGTAATTCACCCCTCCACTTT.

CDR3 residues: CASSYRQFEDTIYF. As DNA, the CDR3 is TGTGCCAGCAGCTACCGACAGTTCGAGGACACCATATATTTT. This chain links TRBV7-2 with TRBJ1-3, with D possibly being TRBD1 (5 bases). CDR3 length equals 14 residues. V lost 4 bases and J 8 bases, leaving 15 bases between the germline ends. Germline values: CDR1 SGHTA, CDR2 FQGNSA.

The chain employs TRBV7-8 and TRBJ1-1; no clear D. The V and J ends lost 1 base and 0 bases respectively, with 6 bases between them. The CDR3 spans 14 residues. Germline V gene data show CDR1 as SGHVS and CDR2 as FQNEAQ. CDR3 sequence: CASSLGRLNTEAFF. DNA for the CDR3: TGTGCCAGCAGCTTAGGGCGTCTGAACACTGAAGCTTTCTTT.

The chain links TRBV7-9 to TRBJ2-2, with D perhaps matching TRBD1 (6 bases). Germline assignment: CDR1 SEHNR and CDR2 FQNEAQ (reference sequence). Trimming took off 0 bases at V and 5 bases at J, with 10 bases between the two ends. The CDR3 spans 15 residues. CDR3: CASSLAGAKTGELFF. CDR3 nucleotides: TGTGCCAGCAGCTTAGCGGGGGCAAAGACCGGGGAGCTGTTTTTT.

This clone was counted a single time. V gene TRBV5-4 combines with J gene TRBJ1-2, with D unclear. This CDR3 has 14 amino acids. Trimming took 0 bases from V and 8 from J, leaving 14 bases between them. Per germline, CDR1 SGHNT and CDR2 YYREEE (reference sequence). For the CDR3, the DNA is TGTGCCAGCAGCTTGGCGGGCAGCTCGAGGGGCTACACCTTC. As protein: CASSLAGSSRGYTF.

The chain carries TRBV21-1 and TRBJ2-7. TRBV21-1 is described as a pseudogene. This CDR3 is built from 17 residues. CDR3: CASSTKVARTFTYEQYF. CDR3 bases: TGTGCCAGCAGCACTAAAGTGGCTAGGACCTTTACCTACGAGCAGTACTTC.

This clone was counted once. The rearrangement joins TRBV5-5 to TRBJ1-3, with D tentatively TRBD1 (5 bases). This CDR3 region has 16 residues. Trimming left V 0 bases short and J 0 bases short, with 10 bases between. Germline V CDR1 and CDR2: SGHKS, YYEKEE (reference sequence). The DNA for the CDR3 is TGTGCCAGCAGCTTGGCCCCAGGGAGCTCTGGAAACACCATATATTTT. It yields the protein CASSLAPGSSGNTIYF.

This clone was seen a single time. This chain uses TRBV4-1 with TRBJ1-3; the D is unclear. The germline V gene has CDR1 MGHRA and CDR2 YSYEKL. V dropped 3 bases and J dropped 7 bases, with 10 bases sitting between them. The CDR3 is 13 amino acids. CDR3 region: CASSQATWNTIYF. The DNA of the CDR3 is TGCGCCAGCAGCCAGGCTACATGGAACACCATATATTTT.

The chain combines TRBV28 with TRBJ1-2; TRBD1 matches 8 bases. V dropped 1 base and J dropped 6; count of bases not matched to a gene: 13. There are 17 residues in the CDR3. Per germline, CDR1 MDHEN and CDR2 SYDVKM. The CDR3 nucleotides read TGTGCCAGCAGTTTATTGGAGGGGGACAGGACGGGTGATGGCTACACCTTC. Its protein is CASSLLEGDRTGDGYTF.

J is TRBJ1-3 and V is TRBV7-9; no firm D call. The germline CDR1 and CDR2 sequences are SEHNR and FQNEAQ (reference sequence). CDR3 size: 17 residues. The V and J ends lost 5 bases and 0 bases respectively, with 17 bases between them. As DNA, the CDR3 is TGTGCCAGCAGCCGTGGGCCCGTTAAAGACTCTGGAAACACCATATATTTT. Translation: CASSRGPVKDSGNTIYF.

V is TRBV7-9 and J is TRBJ2-5, with 9 bases identical to TRBD1. Trimming took 5 bases from V and 0 from J; bases not matched to a gene: 13. The CDR3 consists of 18 residues. Germline V gene sequence: CDR1 SEHNR, CDR2 FQNEAQ (reference sequence). The CDR3 spells CASSPHRGHSADQETQYF. The CDR3 nucleotides read TGTGCCAGCAGCCCCCACAGGGGGCATAGCGCGGACCAAGAGACCCAGTACTTC.

The V and J genes are TRBV2 and TRBJ1-5; no firm D call. Germline V gene sequence: CDR1 SNHLY, CDR2 FYNNEI. Trimming stripped 2 bases from V and 10 bases from J, with 12 bases between. The CDR3 is made up of 13 amino acids. The CDR3 DNA sequence: TGTGCCAGCAGTGAAAGCCCCCTCGCACCCCAGCATTTT. Translating gives CASSESPLAPQHF.

The CDR3 DNA is TGTGCCAGCAGCTTAACCGGGGCCTACGAGCAGTACTTC. Translating it yields CASSLTGAYEQYF. V usage is TRBV5-6 and J usage is TRBJ2-7, with a possible D match to TRBD2 (5 bases). The CDR3 consists of 13 residues. Germline-derived CDR1 and CDR2 are SGHDT and YYEEEE. V was clipped by 2 bases and J by 2 bases, with 8 bases between them.

The chain recombines TRBV4-1 with TRBJ1-1; no clear D. The CDR3 sequence is 13 residues long. Looked up from germline, CDR1 is MGHRA and CDR2 is YSYEKL. Trimming removed 0 bases at V and 7 bases at J, with 9 bases between. DNA of the CDR3: TGCGCCAGCAGCCAAGACCCTGGGTATGAAGCTTTCTTT. It translates to CASSQDPGYEAFF.